This T cell receptor beta chain was identified during a study of T cells in women clearing cervical HPV infection. Germline lookup yields CDR1 LNHDA and CDR2 SQIVND (reference sequence). This CDR3 is 17 amino acids long. V shed 6 bases and J shed 1 base, with 22 bases lying between them. Prevalent HPV16 infections were excluded; only incident single HPV16 infections included. As to this clone: The read falls 3 residues short of the CDR3 end, and the missing part is taken from the germline J gene.

Profiled with immunoSEQ multiplex PCR; TCRdb holds only in-frame clones, not every one. The table lists tens of thousands of clones. This clonotype was obtained from a woman aged 18 to 75 with a cervical HPV16 infection that either progressed to CIN3+ or cleared (not recorded which). The chain uses TRBV19 and TRBJ2-7, with D tentatively TRBD2 (6 bases). The sequenced material came from blood buffy coat. CDR3 bases read: TGTGCCAGTAGCAGCAAATTTAGCGGAGCCCCTTCCTACGAG. It codes for CASSSKFSGAPSYE. Given in full, the CDR3 is CASSSKFSGAPSYEQYF. Together with reference TRBV19 and TRBJ2-7, the CDR3 gives the full variable domain: DGGITQSPKYLFRKEGQNVTLSCEQNLNHDAMYWYRQDPGQGLRLIYYSQIVNDFQKGDIAEGYSVSREKKESFPLTVTSAQKNPTAFYLCASSSKFSGAPSYEQYFGPGTRLTVT.